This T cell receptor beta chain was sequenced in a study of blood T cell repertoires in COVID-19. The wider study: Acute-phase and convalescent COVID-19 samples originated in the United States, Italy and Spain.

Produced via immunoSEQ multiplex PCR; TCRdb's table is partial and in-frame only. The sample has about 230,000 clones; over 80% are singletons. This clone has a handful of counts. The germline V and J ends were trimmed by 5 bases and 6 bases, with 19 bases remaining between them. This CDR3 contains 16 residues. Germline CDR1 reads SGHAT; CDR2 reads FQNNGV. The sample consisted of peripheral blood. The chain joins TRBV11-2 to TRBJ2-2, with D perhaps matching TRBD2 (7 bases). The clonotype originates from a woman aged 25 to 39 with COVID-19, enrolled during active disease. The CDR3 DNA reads TGTGCCAGCAGCCGAGGGGGGGCCCGAACCCCCGGGGAGCTGTTTTTT. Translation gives CASSRGGARTPGELFF.